The rows below give T cell receptor beta chains drawn from one sample of a study of T cell repertoires in cytomegalovirus infection. TCRdb reprocessed the reads via MiXCR and lists one record per CDR3 protein. The top ten hold around 2.8% of the sample, which has roughly 720,000 distinct CDR3 sequences, 35% seen once. The sequenced sample was PBMCs. Receptors were obtained from a human donor in good health (CMV status not recorded). Some clones in this sample may be carry-over from other donors' samples. The CDR3 runs from the conserved cysteine through the conserved F or W. A D gene is named only where the DNA matches it firmly. Clone size appears in some rows only: once, few, many, or a class for an expanded clone.

clone_size j_call v_call d_call cdr3_nt cdr3_aa
few TRBJ1-3 TRBV27 NA TGTGCCAGCAGTTTATTAGGGGAAGGCGGAAACACCATATATTTT CASSLLGEGGNTIYF
NA TRBJ1-1 TRBV11-2 TRBD1 TGTGCCAGCAGCTCCCGGGACAGGGGTTCTGAAGCTTTCTTT CASSSRDRGSEAFF
once TRBJ2-1 TRBV3-1 TRBD2 TGTGCCAGCAGCCAAGACACCAGCGGGAGCTACAATGAGCAGTTCTTC CASSQDTSGSYNEQFF
few TRBJ2-2 TRBV11-2 TRBD1 TGTGCCAGCAGCCGATTAACAGGGGCCACCGGGGAGCTGTTTTTT CASSRLTGATGELFF
few TRBJ2-7 TRBV19 NA TGTGCCAGTAGCCTGGGGCCAGGGGGGCGATCCTACGAGCAGTACTTC CASSLGPGGRSYEQYF
few TRBJ2-3 TRBV7-6 NA TGTGCCAGCAGCTTAGCGCGGTCGGGGGAGGCAGATACGCAGTATTTT CASSLARSGEADTQYF
few TRBJ1-3 TRBV4-2 NA TGTGCCAGCACCCAGTGGGGGGAGGGCAGCTCTGGAAACACCATATATTTT CASTQWGEGSSGNTIYF
NA TRBJ2-5 TRBV27 NA TGTGCCAGCAGTTTCTCCCCGGGGAAAGAGACCCAGTACTTC CASSFSPGKETQYF
many TRBJ1-3 TRBV12-3/TRBV12-4 NA TGTGCCAGTGCGGGGGTACGAAACACCATATATTTT CASAGVRNTIYF
few TRBJ2-5 TRBV7-2 NA TGTGCCAGCAGCTCAACCAGGAGGGGACGGTTCGAGACCCAGTACTTC CASSSTRRGRFETQYF
many TRBJ1-1 TRBV12-3/TRBV12-4 NA TGTGCCAGCAGTTTGGCCACGGGCTACACTGAAGCTTTCTTT CASSLATGYTEAFF
NA TRBJ2-1 TRBV15 TRBD2 TGTGCCACCAGCAGAGATTCAGGGGGACTAGCTTACAATGAGCAGTTCTTC CATSRDSGGLAYNEQFF
few TRBJ2-1 TRBV12-3/TRBV12-4 TRBD1 TGTGCCAGCAGTTTAGCGCTGGGACAGGGACCGACATACAATGAGCAGTTCTTC CASSLALGQGPTYNEQFF
NA TRBJ2-1 TRBV7-9 TRBD1 TGTGCCAGCAGCCGGGGACAGGATTACAATGAGCAGTTCTTC CASSRGQDYNEQFF
NA TRBJ1-5 TRBV28 TRBD1 TGTGCCAGCAGTCCCGCAGGGACAGGTTTGGGGATTTATAGCAATCAGCCCCAGCATTTT CASSPAGTGLGIYSNQPQHF
few TRBJ2-7 TRBV27 NA TGTGCCAGCAGGCAGGGGTCACAGCAGTACTTC CASRQGSQQYF
NA TRBJ2-4 TRBV7-9 NA TGTGCCAGCAGCTCCCCCAGTGGCGGGGACATTCAGTACTTC CASSSPSGGDIQYF
few TRBJ2-3 TRBV20-1 NA TGCAGTGCTATTGAGGGGAAAGATCCCACAGATACGCAGTATTTT CSAIEGKDPTDTQYF
once TRBJ2-7 TRBV12-3/TRBV12-4 TRBD2 TGTGCCAGCAGTCTAGCGGGGGGGCCGATCGAGCAGTACTTC CASSLAGGPIEQYF
NA TRBJ1-5 TRBV5-6 NA TGTGCCAGCAGCTTGAATTCTGGTATTGGCAATCAGCCCCAGCATTTT CASSLNSGIGNQPQHF
NA TRBJ2-2 TRBV27 NA TGTGCCAGCAGTTACACGGCGAACACCGGGGAGCTGTTTTTT CASSYTANTGELFF
NA TRBJ1-5 TRBV2 TRBD1 TGTGCCAGCAGTAAGGGGGCCTTGAGCAATCAGCCCCAGCATTTT CASSKGALSNQPQHF
few TRBJ1-5 TRBV7-2 NA TGTGCCAGCAGCTTAGCCAAGGGGCAATATCAGCCCCAGCATTTT CASSLAKGQYQPQHF
NA TRBJ2-2 TRBV27 NA TGTGCCAGCAGTTTAGCCCCAGGGCACACCGGGGAGCTGTTTTTT CASSLAPGHTGELFF
NA TRBJ1-1 TRBV6-2/TRBV6-3 NA TGTGCCAGCAGTTCTGGCCTGAACAGGAACACTGAAGCTTTCTTT CASSSGLNRNTEAFF
NA TRBJ2-2 TRBV5-4 TRBD1 TGTGCCAGCAGCTCGGGACAGGGTTTGACCACCGGGGAGCTGTTTTTT CASSSGQGLTTGELFF
NA TRBJ2-1 TRBV24-1 TRBD2 TGTGCCACCAGTGAGGTGGGCGGGAGGGTCAATGAGCAGTTCTTC CATSEVGGRVNEQFF
few TRBJ2-2 TRBV24-1 NA TGTGCCACCAAGAAGGGGTGGGGCACCGGGGAGCTGTTTTTT CATKKGWGTGELFF
few TRBJ2-3 TRBV6-6 NA TGTGCCAGCCGGGAAGGCCTCCGCACAGATACGCAGTATTTT CASREGLRTDTQYF
few TRBJ2-1 TRBV27 NA TGTGCCAGCAGTTTTTTGGACAATGAGCAGTTCTTC CASSFLDNEQFF
NA TRBJ1-2 TRBV28 TRBD1 TGTGCCAGCAGTACCCCACAGGGGGCCCACCTTAACTATGGCTACACCTTC CASSTPQGAHLNYGYTF
NA TRBJ1-1 TRBV7-6 TRBD1 TGTGCCAGCAGCTTAGAGTTTTCGGGGACAGGGCCACCTGAAGCTTTCTTT CASSLEFSGTGPPEAFF
few TRBJ2-6 TRBV20-1 NA TGCAGTGCGGGAGCTGGGGCCAACGTCCTGACTTTC CSAGAGANVLTF
NA TRBJ1-1 TRBV30 NA TGTGACCGGGCAGGGGAAATCTCTGCCACTGAAGCTTTCTTT CDRAGEISATEAFF
once TRBJ1-2 TRBV27 NA TGTGCCAGCAGTTTGTTCATGGATGGACGACCAGGGGCGAATGGCTACACCTTC CASSLFMDGRPGANGYTF
NA TRBJ1-6 TRBV19 NA TGTGCCAGTAGTATAAGGGGTGGGAATTCACCCCTCCACTTT CASSIRGGNSPLHF
NA TRBJ2-1 TRBV7-6 TRBD2 TGTGCCAGCAGCTTAGCGAACCGGGAGGATCTCAATGAGCAGTTCTTC CASSLANREDLNEQFF
few TRBJ1-5 TRBV6-5 NA TGTGCCAGCAGTTACTCGGGGGTGAGCAATCAGCCCCAGCATTTT CASSYSGVSNQPQHF
NA TRBJ2-7 TRBV7-9 NA TGTGCCAGCAGCTTTCAGGCTAGCAGTACCTACGAGCATTACTTC CASSFQASSTYEHYF
NA TRBJ2-3 TRBV11-2 NA TGTGCCAGCAGCTTAGTCTTTAGGGGTCAGGGGCTGTCCGATACGCAGTATTTT CASSLVFRGQGLSDTQYF
NA TRBJ2-2 TRBV7-6 TRBD2 TGTGCCAGCAGCTTTTCGGGAGGAGGTATCGGGGAGCTGTTTTTT CASSFSGGGIGELFF